These 8 T cell receptor beta chains originate from one sample sequenced in a study of cytomegalovirus exposure and HLA in healthy donors. Primers included in the PCR were 60 Vbeta and 13 Jbeta primers. TCRdb's copy holds only in-frame clones and misses some; the assay was immunoSEQ multiplex PCR. The sample holds 85,000 to 120,000 clones; less than 85% are singletons and the top ten take approximately 3.7%. Material for sequencing was PBMCs. All receptors come from a man aged 60-69 years in good health and CMV-seronegative.

The DNA for the CDR3 is TGTGCCAGCTCACCCCCTTTGACTAGCGGGGACACAGATACGCAGTATTTT. It specifies CASSPPLTSGDTDTQYF. This chain uses TRBV18 with TRBJ2-3; 11 nucleotides align to TRBD2. The germline gives CDR1 KGHSH, CDR2 LQKENI. This CDR3 comprises 17 residues. Trimming at V came to 3 bases and at J to 2 bases, leaving 7 bases not matched to a gene.

CDR3 loop: CATSRAGTSTHEQFF. CDR3 DNA: TGTGCCACCAGCAGGGCCGGGACTAGCACCCATGAGCAGTTCTTC. V is TRBV15 and J is TRBJ2-1; 9 bases are a match to TRBD2. Unmatched junction bases numbered 8, after V lost 3 bases and J lost 8 bases. There are 15 residues in the CDR3. CDR1 is LNHNV and CDR2 is YYDKDF in the germline V gene (reference sequence).

The chain couples TRBV15 to TRBJ1-2, with 8 bases lining up with TRBD1. The germline V gene has CDR1 LNHNV and CDR2 YYDKDF (reference sequence). The CDR3 is 15 amino acids. J was trimmed by 2 bases and V by 1 base; bases with no gene match: 3. The CDR3 is CATSRGTGKNYGYTF. CDR3 nucleotides: TGTGCCACCAGCAGAGGGACAGGGAAGAACTATGGCTACACCTTC.

Here the CDR3 DNA reads TGTGCCAGCAGCACAGGGGTGAGGGCTAATGAAAAACTGTTTTTT. Its translation: CASSTGVRANEKLFF. The chain is built from TRBV6-1 and TRBJ1-4, with 7 bases fitting TRBD1. The CDR3 totals 15 residues. Germline loops: CDR1 MNHNS, CDR2 SASEGT. With 6 bases clipped from V and 3 bases from J, the junction kept 7 bases outside the gene matches.

CDR3 residues: CASSQASVSSGNTIYF. The CDR3 DNA reads as TGTGCCAGCAGCCAGGCCTCAGTATCATCTGGAAACACCATATATTTT. The rearrangement links TRBV11-2 to TRBJ1-3; D gene uncertain. CDR1 and CDR2 from the germline V gene are SGHAT and FQNNGV. V gave up 5 bases and J gave up 1 base, with 15 bases separating them. The CDR3 is made up of 16 amino acids.

The chain employs TRBV19 and TRBJ1-1; TRBD1 matches at 7 bases. This CDR3 region has 16 residues. Unmatched junction bases numbered 14, after V lost 5 bases and J lost 5 bases. Germline CDR1 and CDR2: LNHDA and SQIVND (reference sequence). DNA for the CDR3: TGTGCCAGTAGTGCCCGACAGGGAGGCGGCCGAACTGAAGCTTTCTTT. As protein: CASSARQGGGRTEAFF.

CDR3 in DNA: TGTGCCAGCAGCTCCTACGGAGTCGAAAAACTGTTTTTT. Protein: CASSSYGVEKLFF. The chain links TRBV7-2 to TRBJ1-4; D is unclear. There are 13 residues in the CDR3. Trimming removed 4 bases from V and 8 bases from J, with 11 bases in between. Germline V gene data show CDR1 as SGHTA and CDR2 as FQGNSA.

Notes on this clone: Within the sample, other DNA sequences also encode this same CDR3. V and J are TRBV9 and TRBJ2-3, with 10 bases matching TRBD2. CDR3 length equals 16 residues. Germline CDR1 and CDR2: SGDLS and YYNGEE. The ends lost 0 bases at V and 2 bases at J; junction bases unmatched: 3. CDR3 protein: CASSVGAGGPTDTQYF. The CDR3 nucleotides read TGTGCCAGCAGCGTAGGAGCGGGGGGGCCCACAGATACGCAGTATTTT.